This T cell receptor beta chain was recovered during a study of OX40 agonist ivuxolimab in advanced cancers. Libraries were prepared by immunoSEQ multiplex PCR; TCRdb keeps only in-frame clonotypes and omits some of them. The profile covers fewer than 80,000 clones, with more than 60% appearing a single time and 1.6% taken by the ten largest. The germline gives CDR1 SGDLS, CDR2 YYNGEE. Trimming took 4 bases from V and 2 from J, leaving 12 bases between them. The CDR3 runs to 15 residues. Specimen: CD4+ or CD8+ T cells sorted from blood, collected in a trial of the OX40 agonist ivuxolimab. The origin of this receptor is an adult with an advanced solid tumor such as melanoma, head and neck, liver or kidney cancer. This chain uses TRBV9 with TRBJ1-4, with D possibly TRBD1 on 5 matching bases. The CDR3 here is CASSSREGTNEKLFF. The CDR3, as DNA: TGTGCCAGCAGCTCCAGGGAGGGCACTAATGAAAAACTGTTTTTT.